One sample yielded the 10 T cell receptor beta chains listed below, sequenced in a study of T cell changes during pregnancy in multiple sclerosis. Clones were read by immunoSEQ multiplex PCR, and TCRdb kept only the in-frame ones, dropping some. The sample has tens of thousands of clones, about nine tenths seen once. The sample consisted of peripheral blood, taken in the first trimester of pregnancy. These receptors all stem from a female donor in good health, enrolled as a control in a pregnancy study.

The V call is TRBV27, the J call TRBJ1-6; TRBD1 matches at 9 bases. The CDR3 totals 15 residues. Losses at the gene ends were 4 bases for V and 6 bases for J; bases not matched to a gene: 4. Germline CDR1 reads MNHEY; CDR2 reads SMNVEV (reference sequence). As DNA, the CDR3 is TGTGCCAGCAGTTCCCGGGACAGGGCTAATTCACCCCTCCACTTT. Translated: CASSSRDRANSPLHF.

V gene TRBV27 combines with J gene TRBJ1-5; D is unclear. This CDR3 has 13 residues. The germline V and J ends were trimmed by 0 bases and 9 bases, with 9 bases remaining between them. Germline V CDR1 and CDR2: MNHEY, SMNVEV (reference sequence). For the CDR3, the DNA is TGTGCCAGCAGTTTATCGCCGCGCTCGCCCCAGCATTTT. It specifies CASSLSPRSPQHF.

This chain joins TRBV6-1 and TRBJ1-2; D is unresolved. The CDR3 runs to 14 residues. Germline lookup yields CDR1 MNHNS and CDR2 SASEGT. With 2 bases removed from V and 9 bases from J, the gap between germline ends came to 16 bases. The CDR3 protein is CASSELTGEGSYTF. The CDR3 coding sequence is TGTGCCAGCAGTGAACTGACCGGGGAAGGAAGCTACACCTTC.

V and J are TRBV12-5 and TRBJ2-1, with D possibly matching TRBD1 (5 bases). The CDR3 length is 17 residues. CDR1 LGHNT and CDR2 FRNRAP come from the germline V gene. V dropped 0 bases and J dropped 2 bases, with 14 bases sitting between them. This CDR3 reads CASGLVLGHSPYNEQFF. CDR3 DNA sequence: TGTGCTAGTGGTTTGGTACTCGGACATTCCCCCTACAATGAGCAGTTCTTC.

This chain links TRBV6-5 with TRBJ2-7, with D hard to call. The V gene's germline CDR1 is MNHEY and CDR2 SVGAGI. The CDR3 consists of 13 residues. The V end lost 8 bases, the J end lost 3 bases, and 14 bases lay between the germline ends. CDR3 sequence reads: CASFGNRDYEQYF. CDR3 nucleotides: TGTGCCAGCTTCGGAAACAGAGACTACGAGCAGTACTTC.

The CDR3 coding sequence is TGTGCCAGCTCCGGACGGGATTTCTCCTACGAGCAGTACTTC. This sequence encodes CASSGRDFSYEQYF. The chain couples TRBV7-9 to TRBJ2-7; D might be TRBD2 (5 bases). CDR1 is SEHNR and CDR2 is FQNEAQ in the germline V gene (reference sequence). The CDR3 has 14 residues. V was pared by 8 bases and J by 0 bases, with 14 bases between.

The V gene is TRBV28, the J gene TRBJ2-6; D might be TRBD1 (6 bases). CDR1 and CDR2 (germline): MDHEN, SYDVKM. Trimming took 6 bases from V and 19 from J, leaving 16 bases between them. The CDR3 sequence is 11 residues long. Written as DNA, the CDR3 is TGTGCCAGCAGCACCATGGGGGCGGGTACTTTC. The encoded protein is CASSTMGAGTF.

This sequence joins TRBV6-1 and TRBJ2-5; weak D call: TRBD1 (5 bases). The DNA matches TRBJ2-7 better at its end, which makes the J call doubtful. Germline CDR1 MNHNS, CDR2 SASEGT. The CDR3 is made up of 13 amino acids. The CDR3 sequence: CASRWTYFYEQYF. In DNA, the CDR3 is TGTGCCAGCCGATGGACATATTTCTACGAGCAGTACTTC.

The chain has TRBV5-8 and TRBJ2-7; D may be TRBD2 (6 bases). Germline CDR1 reads SGHTS; CDR2 reads YDEGEE. Trimming took off 1 base at V and 2 bases at J, with 13 bases between the two ends. The CDR3 is made up of 15 amino acids. Here the CDR3 DNA reads TGTGCCAGCAGCTTGTTTGTAGCGGTACCCTACGAGCAGTACTTC. Protein: CASSLFVAVPYEQYF.

The gene calls are TRBV6-1 and TRBJ2-1; 9 bases agree with TRBD2. The germline V gene has CDR1 MNHNS and CDR2 SASEGT. The J segment lost 7 bases and the V segment lost 7 bases, leaving 8 bases of the junction unmatched. This CDR3 contains 14 residues. The CDR3 DNA follows: TGTGCCAGCAAGCATGCGGGGGGGCTGAATGAGCAGTTCTTC. Translating it yields CASKHAGGLNEQFF.